This passage covers 23 T cell receptor beta chains from one sample sequenced in a study of T cells expressing NK-cell markers. TCRdb re-called the 5' RACE reads, yielding one record per CDR3 amino acid sequence without DNA. The sample yields roughly 160,000 distinct CDR3 sequences, of which the top ten take up 20% to 25%. The sample consisted of blood T cells: a sorted CD56 or NKG2C T cell subset, CD4+ or CD8+ T cells, or bulk PBMC T cells (not recorded which). The receptors were gathered from a man aged 18-69 years in good health.

The chain combines TRBV6-5 with TRBJ2-7; TCRdb's assignment of TRBD1 cannot be checked, as there is no DNA. The CDR3 loop spans 18 amino acids. Germline values: CDR1 MNHEY, CDR2 SVGAGI. This CDR3 reads CASSYPTGQGYRRNEQYF.

J is TRBJ2-3 and V is TRBV24-1; TCRdb returns TRBD1, unconfirmable since there is no DNA. This CDR3 has 17 residues. Per the germline V gene, CDR1 is KGHDR and CDR2 is SFDVKD. The CDR3 protein is CATSGGMGRPSTDTQYF.

V is TRBV7-4 and J is TRBJ2-7; TCRdb selects TRBD1, and the lack of DNA leaves this call unchecked. The CDR3 extends over 16 amino acids. The V gene's germline CDR1 is SGHVT and CDR2 SQSDAQ. The CDR3 here is CASSLLMGRVSYEQYF.

V gene TRBV5-6 combines with J gene TRBJ2-1; TCRdb picks TRBD1, but there is no DNA to check that call. Per germline, CDR1 SGHDT and CDR2 YYEEEE. The CDR3 covers 18 residues. This chain's CDR3 is CASSLDVGTGGTYNEQFF.

The genes are TRBV2 and TRBJ2-7; the TCRdb D gene call, TRBD2, has no DNA to confirm it. The CDR3 contains 14 residues. Germline CDR1 SNHLY, CDR2 FYNNEI. The chain's CDR3 is CASSVSGGAPEQYF.

The chain couples TRBV3-1 to TRBJ2-5; the D call from TCRdb, TRBD1, cannot be confirmed without DNA. The CDR3 totals 15 residues. Germline V gene data show CDR1 as LGHDT and CDR2 as YNNKEL (reference sequence). The CDR3 here is CASSPRTGLQETQYF.

The chain links TRBV4-1 to TRBJ2-7; lacking DNA, the TRBD1 call made by TCRdb goes unchecked. The CDR3 loop spans 16 amino acids. Germline V lookup: CDR1 MGHRA, CDR2 YSYEKL. Here the CDR3 reads CASSQLPGTSTYEQYF.

V usage is TRBV27 and J usage is TRBJ2-5; as DNA is missing, the TRBD2 call by TCRdb cannot be tested. Germline CDR1 reads MNHEY; CDR2 reads SMNVEV (reference sequence). The CDR3 has 14 amino acids. This CDR3 reads CASRTSGGFETQYF.

This rearrangement joins TRBV20-1 to TRBJ2-1; the D call of TRBD2 rests on TCRdb alone, since no DNA is present to check it. The CDR3 spans 17 residues. Looked up from germline, CDR1 is DFQATT and CDR2 is SNEGSKA (reference sequence). The CDR3 reads CSARLLSGGVSYNEQFF.

The CDR3 spells CASTSEGGHVYEQYF. The rearrangement uses TRBV21-1 and TRBJ2-7; no DNA is available, so the TRBD2 call from TCRdb remains unchecked. TRBV21-1 is a pseudogene segment. CDR3 length: 15 residues.

This chain connects TRBV12-3 or TRBV12-4 to TRBJ2-5; lacking DNA, the TRBD2 call made by TCRdb goes unchecked. The CDR3 spans 12 residues. The chain's CDR3 is CASTDEEVSQYF.

This chain connects TRBV5-6 to TRBJ2-7. The CDR3 consists of 11 residues. Germline V gene lookup returns CDR1 SGHDT and CDR2 YYEEEE. CDR3 region: CASSVGWEQYF.

This chain links TRBV27 with TRBJ2-3; checking the TCRdb D call of TRBD2 is not possible without DNA. The CDR3 is 13 amino acids. The germline gives CDR1 MNHEY, CDR2 SMNVEV (reference sequence). The CDR3 loop reads CASSFQLAATPYF.

The V gene is TRBV7-9, the J gene TRBJ2-3; TCRdb proposes TRBD1, but this gene call is untestable without DNA. CDR1 SEHNR and CDR2 FQNEAQ come from the germline V gene (reference sequence). This CDR3 is built from 15 residues. CDR3 loop: CASSPSGSPRDTQYF.

The CDR3 here is CSALPRGTGGADTQYF. The chain is built from TRBV29-1 and TRBJ2-3; as DNA is missing, the TRBD2 call by TCRdb cannot be tested. CDR1 is SQVTM, CDR2 ANQGSEA, per germline. CDR3 length: 16 amino acids.

This rearrangement joins TRBV12-3 or TRBV12-4 to TRBJ2-7; the TCRdb D gene call, TRBD2, has no DNA to confirm it. The CDR3 covers 13 residues. The CDR3 sequence: CASSRGLAGPQYF.

V gene TRBV3-1 combines with J gene TRBJ1-2. Germline loops: CDR1 LGHDT, CDR2 YNNKEL (reference sequence). The CDR3 is 16 residues long. The CDR3 protein is CASSQVAGQLGYGYTF.

The gene calls are TRBV5-6 and TRBJ2-3. This CDR3 has 19 residues. From germline, CDR1 is SGHDT and CDR2 YYEEEE. Here the CDR3 reads CASSEDLTADHSSTDTQYF.

The V and J genes are TRBV12-3 or TRBV12-4 and TRBJ1-5. The CDR3 sequence is 15 residues long. CDR3 protein: CASSLSGKGNQPQHF.

The gene calls are TRBV27 and TRBJ2-7; TCRdb indicates TRBD1, and absent DNA this call remains unverified. The CDR3 covers 14 residues. Per the germline V gene, CDR1 is MNHEY and CDR2 is SMNVEV (reference sequence). The CDR3 reads CASSKTVAPYEQYF.

V is TRBV7-7 and J is TRBJ2-5; as DNA is missing, the TRBD1 call by TCRdb cannot be tested. The CDR3 is made up of 13 amino acids. Germline lookup yields CDR1 SSHAT and CDR2 FNYEAQ (reference sequence). CDR3 sequence: CASSLARGETQYF.

V usage is TRBV29-1 and J usage is TRBJ2-7; TCRdb's assignment of TRBD1 cannot be checked, as there is no DNA. The germline CDR1 and CDR2 sequences are SQVTM and ANQGSEA. This CDR3 comprises 13 residues. The CDR3 region is CSVESKGPYEQYF.

The chain uses TRBV7-6 and TRBJ2-2; there is no DNA to check the TCRdb D call of TRBD1. CDR1 and CDR2 (germline): SGHVS, FNYEAQ. The CDR3 sequence is 16 residues long. The CDR3 region is CASSPVGRVGTGELFF.